This T cell receptor (beta chain) derives from a study of beta chain features in type 1 diabetes. Across the study: Summed over all samples, the examined sorted cells came to 85 million to 140 million. Findings and limits, study-wide: TCRB CDR3s were moderately but significantly shorter in Type 1 diabetes patients in all four CD4+ subsets.

Every bit of the isolated RNA underwent reverse transcription, so sequencing read expressed TCRB transcripts. Across stem cell-like memory T cell samples, reads averaged about 920,000. Profiling relied on immunoSEQ multiplex PCR, and the TCRdb table lists in-frame clones only, not all of them. The sample carries over 20,000 clones, around half recorded once. By way of CD45RO/CCR7/CD25/CD127/CD95/CD27, the CD4+ regulatory, stem cell-like memory, central memory and naive cells were sorted. Without exception, sorted populations had purity beyond 95%. Comment on this clone: Its antigen is currently unknown.

This CDR3 contains 15 residues. CDR1 is MNHNS and CDR2 is SASEGT in the germline V gene. With V trimmed by 8 bases and J by 9 bases, 16 bases remained unmatched. This chain links TRBV6-1 with TRBJ2-1, with 7 positions matching TRBD2. Material: stem cell memory CD4+ T cells from blood. The source is a young man with type 1 diabetes. DNA of the CDR3: TGTGCCAGCTCTGAAGGGGCGGGAGTAGGTCTTGAGCAGTTCTTC. Its protein is CASSEGAGVGLEQFF.